This T cell receptor (beta chain) was profiled in a study of T-cell reconstitution after alpha-beta-depleted transplantation in children. This clonotype has only a few counts. The ends lost 10 bases at V and 8 bases at J; junction bases unmatched: 17. The CDR3 covers 16 residues. The germline V gene has CDR1 SGHAT and CDR2 FQNNGV. A TCRbeta library incorporating unique molecular identifiers was prepared. In TCRdb, the PCR reads were re-called with MiXCR into one record per CDR3 protein. The profile shows about 480,000 distinct CDR3 sequences, 12% of them singletons. This TCR was recovered from a human donor who donated a stem cell graft to a child with combined immunodeficiency. This specimen was PBMCs from the stem cell graft donor, taken from the stem cell graft. The rearrangement links TRBV11-2 to TRBJ2-1; 10 positions match TRBD1. CDR3 protein: CATRYPGTGDLDEQFF. In DNA, the CDR3 is TGTGCCACCAGATACCCCGGGACAGGGGACTTGGATGAGCAGTTCTTC.